This TCR beta chain was found in a study of human T cells and chemical hapten exposure. Study-wide points: Counts of TCRs expanded at PT1 correlated positively with patch test score.

This clonotype was counted at least ten times. Its matching antigen is unknown. Sample time point: pre-sensitization, week 0. Treatment reported: therapeutic diphenylcyclopropenone sensitization with weekly scalp DPC. Someone pulled total RNA out of unfractionated whole blood. The CDR3 has 13 residues. Trimming removed 0 bases from V and 9 bases from J, with 9 bases in between. The germline V gene has CDR1 LGHNA and CDR2 YSLEER. For the library, individual cDNA molecules each received unique molecular identifiers. TCRdb passed the RACE reads through MiXCR, listing each CDR3 protein once. The profile shows 350,000 to 450,000 distinct CDR3 sequences, around 5.5% of them singletons.

The sample here was whole blood, taken in connection with sensitization to the hapten diphenylcyclopropenone (DPC). This TCR derives from a woman between 45 and 60 years old with alopecia areata. Some clones in this sample may be carry-over from other donors' samples. The V call is TRBV4-3, the J call TRBJ2-1; no reliable D call. Here the CDR3 reads CASSQDSPAEQFF. The CDR3 coding sequence is TGCGCCAGCAGCCAAGATTCCCCTGCTGAGCAGTTCTTC.